One and the same sample provided the 21 T cell receptor beta chains below, sequenced in a study of T cells in tuberculosis. Method: immunoSEQ multiplex PCR; TCRdb's copy keeps in-frame clones and lacks some. The sample comprises 30,000 to 40,000 clones, 93% of which are singletons, and over 10% rests with the top ten. Described time point: new active TB diagnosis, blood taken before or within 7 days of starting treatment. Material: PBMCs, obtained at tuberculosis diagnosis. These receptors were taken from an adult with tuberculosis.

V usage is TRBV5-1 and J usage is TRBJ2-7, with 12 bases lining up with TRBD1. V dropped 3 bases and J dropped 4; count of bases not matched to a gene: 8. Germline V gene lookup returns CDR1 SGHRS and CDR2 YFSETQ. CDR3 length: 16 residues. The CDR3 protein is CASSSDWGQGAYEQYF. The CDR3 bases are TGCGCCAGCAGCTCCGACTGGGGACAGGGGGCTTACGAGCAGTACTTC.

This chain uses TRBV29-1 with TRBJ2-3; possible D gene TRBD2, 6 bases. CDR1 is SQVTM and CDR2 is ANQGSEA in the germline V gene. The CDR3 contains 13 residues. The ends were cut back, 6 bases at V and 1 base at J, with 11 bases in the middle. CDR3 DNA: TGCAGCGTGAAACCGGGGGGCACAGATACGCAGTATTTT. Encoded protein: CSVKPGGTDTQYF.

The gene calls are TRBV6-5 and TRBJ2-7, with TRBD2 matching 8 bases. Trimming took 0 bases from V and 12 from J; bases not matched to a gene: 7. The germline V gene encodes CDR1 MNHEY and CDR2 SVGAGI. The CDR3 is 13 residues long. CDR3 coding DNA: TGTGCCAGCAGTTACTCGCCCCGCGGGAGGTCGTACTTC. This translates into CASSYSPRGRSYF.

Only a few counts were recorded for this clone. The chain couples TRBV7-7 to TRBJ2-3, with 8 nucleotides matching TRBD1. This CDR3 is 18 amino acids long. In germline, CDR1 is SSHAT, CDR2 FNYEAQ (reference sequence). Germline trimming cut 1 base from V and 2 bases from J; bases unmatched to any gene: 11. The CDR3: CASSLVGDRRPSTDTQYF. DNA of the CDR3: TGTGCCAGCAGCTTAGTTGGGGACAGGCGACCTTCCACAGATACGCAGTATTTT.

This clone was seen a single time. CDR3 in amino acids: CASLAGAGEQFF. The CDR3 DNA is TGTGCCAGCCTGGCGGGGGCTGGTGAGCAGTTCTTC. V gene TRBV6-5 combines with J gene TRBJ2-1, with TRBD2 as a possible D gene (7 bases). CDR3 length: 12 amino acids. Germline loops: CDR1 MNHEY, CDR2 SVGAGI. Trimming took 8 bases from V and 9 from J, leaving 14 bases between them.

The rearrangement joins TRBV7-2 to TRBJ1-2; D uncertain. The germline V and J ends were trimmed by 8 bases and 1 base, with 17 bases remaining between them. Per germline, CDR1 SGHTA and CDR2 FQGNSA. This CDR3 region has 15 residues. CDR3 region: CASVGWEVHNYGYTF. DNA for the CDR3: TGTGCCAGCGTCGGGTGGGAGGTTCATAACTATGGCTACACCTTC.

This chain joins TRBV5-4 and TRBJ1-1; D remains ambiguous. Trimming took off 4 bases at V and 3 bases at J, with 16 bases between the two ends. This CDR3 contains 15 residues. From germline, CDR1 is SGHNT and CDR2 YYREEE (reference sequence). The CDR3 DNA reads as TGTGCCAGCAGCCCGCCCCGCTCCGGGGACACTGAAGCTTTCTTT. Protein product: CASSPPRSGDTEAFF.

The rearrangement joins TRBV11-2 to TRBJ1-3; TRBD1 agrees at 7 bases. From germline, CDR1 is SGHAT and CDR2 FQNNGV. The CDR3 consists of 19 residues. Unmatched junction bases numbered 19, after V lost 5 bases and J lost 3 bases. The CDR3 coding sequence is TGTGCCAGCAGCCTAAGACAGGGAGGTTTCTATAACGGTGGAAACACCATATATTTT. Its protein is CASSLRQGGFYNGGNTIYF.

The V gene is TRBV5-1, the J gene TRBJ2-5; 9 positions agree with TRBD1. The CDR3 is 15 residues long. Germline V gene lookup returns CDR1 SGHRS and CDR2 YFSETQ. Trimming removed 4 bases from V and 2 bases from J; junction bases left unmatched: 6. CDR3 region: CASSQIQGAQETQYF. The CDR3 DNA reads as TGCGCCAGCAGCCAGATACAGGGGGCTCAAGAGACCCAGTACTTC.

The chain employs TRBV28 and TRBJ2-5, with 7 bases identical to TRBD2. Trimming at V came to 6 bases and at J to 5 bases, leaving 6 bases not matched to a gene. The CDR3 length is 13 residues. CDR1 and CDR2 (germline): MDHEN, SYDVKM. CDR3 region: CASSRAGGETQYF. The CDR3 coding sequence is TGTGCCAGCAGCAGGGCCGGGGGGGAGACCCAGTACTTC.

V usage is TRBV30 and J usage is TRBJ2-6; D is possibly TRBD2 (6 bases). V dropped 5 bases and J dropped 0 bases, with 14 bases sitting between them. The CDR3 runs 16 residues. Germline-derived CDR1 and CDR2 are GTSNPN and SVGIG (reference sequence). The CDR3 sequence is CAWGSDGGSGANVLTF. The CDR3 DNA follows: TGTGCCTGGGGCTCCGACGGGGGCTCTGGGGCCAACGTCCTGACTTTC.

The V and J genes are TRBV5-6 and TRBJ2-3; tentatively, D is TRBD2 (6 bases). The germline V and J ends were trimmed by 1 base and 5 bases, with 14 bases remaining between them. CDR1 is SGHDT and CDR2 is YYEEEE in the germline V gene. The CDR3 is 15 amino acids. CDR3 DNA sequence: TGTGCCAGCAGCTTGAAGACCGGGGGAGGAGATACGCAGTATTTT. It yields the protein CASSLKTGGGDTQYF.

The chain has TRBV9 and TRBJ1-2; no clear D. V was pared by 0 bases and J by 0 bases, with 6 bases between. Germline assignment: CDR1 SGDLS and CDR2 YYNGEE. CDR3 length: 14 amino acids. The DNA of the CDR3 is TGTGCCAGCAGCGTAGCTGGCACTAACTATGGCTACACCTTC. It is translated as CASSVAGTNYGYTF.

The chain is built from TRBV28 and TRBJ2-1, with TRBD1 matching 10 bases. CDR1 MDHEN and CDR2 SYDVKM come from the germline V gene. The ends lost 8 bases at V and 10 bases at J; junction bases unmatched: 14. The CDR3 extends over 15 amino acids. The CDR3 here is CASLLGGQGQGEQFF. The CDR3 DNA sequence: TGTGCCAGCCTCCTGGGGGGACAGGGGCAAGGCGAGCAGTTCTTC.

J is TRBJ2-5 and V is TRBV21-1; the D call in the table, TRBD2, was not verified against the DNA. TRBV21-1 is a recognized pseudogene. CDR3 size: 18 residues. The DNA for the CDR3 is TGTGCCAGCAGCAAAGCCGCTTGCGGGGGGCGGGTCGTGGAGACCCAGTACTTC. Translating it yields CASSKAACGGRVVETQYF.

V and J are TRBV13 and TRBJ1-1, with 9 positions matching TRBD1. CDR3 length: 13 amino acids. Germline loops: CDR1 PRHDT, CDR2 FYEKMQ (reference sequence). V lost 5 bases to trimming and J lost 11 bases; unmatched junction nucleotides: 9. This CDR3 reads CASSIRDRATAFF. The CDR3 DNA reads TGTGCCAGCAGCATCCGGGACAGGGCTACGGCTTTCTTT.

The V and J genes are TRBV9 and TRBJ1-3; D gene unclear. From germline, CDR1 is SGDLS and CDR2 YYNGEE. The germline V and J ends were trimmed by 0 bases and 0 bases, with 7 bases remaining between them. The CDR3 consists of 15 residues. The CDR3 region has the DNA TGTGCCAGCAGCGTAGTTGGAGTCTCTGGAAACACCATATATTTT. Translating it yields CASSVVGVSGNTIYF.

The chain uses TRBV4-2 and TRBJ2-2; D is unresolved. Trimming pared 0 bases from V and 3 bases from J, leaving 8 bases between. The CDR3 length is 15 residues. Germline CDR1 and CDR2: LGHNA and YNFKEQ. CDR3 loop: CASSQDTSDTGELFF. CDR3 coding DNA: TGTGCCAGCAGCCAAGATACCAGTGACACCGGGGAGCTGTTTTTT.

The rearrangement links TRBV19 to TRBJ1-2, with D possibly TRBD1 on 6 matching bases. The CDR3 consists of 14 residues. V lost 5 bases, J lost 5 bases, and 15 bases lay in between. Germline CDR1 and CDR2: LNHDA and SQIVND (reference sequence). CDR3 in DNA: TGTGCCAGTAGTCCGAGGACAGCCTTATATGGCTACACCTTC. Translation gives CASSPRTALYGYTF.

The chain uses TRBV18 and TRBJ2-1; TRBD2 matches at 9 bases. The junction had 19 bases not matched to a gene; V was cut back by 3 bases and J by 7 bases. Germline loops: CDR1 KGHSH, CDR2 LQKENI. CDR3 length equals 19 residues. In DNA, the CDR3 is TGTGCCAGCTCACCCGAGATCCGCGGGGGGGGTCTCCACAATAATGAGCAGTTCTTC. Its translation is CASSPEIRGGGLHNNEQFF.

This clone was observed a handful of times. The V gene is TRBV28, the J gene TRBJ2-7; 9 bases align to TRBD2. The CDR3 sequence is 15 residues long. Germline V lookup: CDR1 MDHEN, CDR2 SYDVKM. V was clipped by 0 bases and J by 2 bases; unmatched bases: 2. CDR3 in DNA: TGTGCCAGCAGTTTATGGCGGGAGGGCCCCTACGAGCAGTACTTC. Amino acids: CASSLWREGPYEQYF.